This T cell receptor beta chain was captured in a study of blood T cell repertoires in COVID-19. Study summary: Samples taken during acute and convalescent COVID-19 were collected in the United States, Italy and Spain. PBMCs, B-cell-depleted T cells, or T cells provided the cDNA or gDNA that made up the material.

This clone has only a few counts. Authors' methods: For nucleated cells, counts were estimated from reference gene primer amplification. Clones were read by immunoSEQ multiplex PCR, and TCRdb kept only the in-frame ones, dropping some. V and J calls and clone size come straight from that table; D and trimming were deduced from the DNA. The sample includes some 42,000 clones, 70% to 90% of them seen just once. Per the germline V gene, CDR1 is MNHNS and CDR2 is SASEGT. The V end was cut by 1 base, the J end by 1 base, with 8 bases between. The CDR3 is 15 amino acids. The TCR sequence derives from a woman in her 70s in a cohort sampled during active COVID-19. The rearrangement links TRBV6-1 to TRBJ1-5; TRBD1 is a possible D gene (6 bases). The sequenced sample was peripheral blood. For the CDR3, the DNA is TGTGCCAGCAGTGAAGGGGGGCAAAGCAATCAGCCCCAGCATTTT. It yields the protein CASSEGGQSNQPQHF.